The clone carrying this T cell receptor (beta chain) was counted ten times or more. Its matching antigen is unknown. Unique molecular identifiers were built into the TCRbeta library. TCRdb re-called the PCR reads with MiXCR, one entry per CDR3 protein. The table lists 150,000 to 200,000 distinct CDR3 sequences, about 6% of them singletons, with 4.5% in the top ten. The data stem from a study of T-cell reconstitution after alpha-beta-depleted transplantation in children. Study-level results: From surviving recipient T cells and thymic progenitors came the high day-60 TCRbeta diversity observed in some patients. At the one-year point after transplant, T-cell counts and TCRbeta diversity were found to come mostly from T cells that had been newly produced.

Trimming took 4 bases from V and 4 from J; bases not matched to a gene: 10. The CDR3 contains 15 residues. Germline CDR1 and CDR2: SQVTM and ANQGSEA. This TCR came from a girl in the first two years of life with combined immunodeficiency, due to receive a stem cell transplant. The chain couples TRBV29-1 to TRBJ2-1, with 7 bases lining up with TRBD1. This sample comprised PBMCs, obtained before TCRalphabeta/CD19-depleted stem cell transplant. CDR3 sequence: CSVALGTDNYNEQFF. For the CDR3, the DNA is TGCAGCGTTGCCCTCGGGACAGACAATTACAATGAGCAGTTCTTC.